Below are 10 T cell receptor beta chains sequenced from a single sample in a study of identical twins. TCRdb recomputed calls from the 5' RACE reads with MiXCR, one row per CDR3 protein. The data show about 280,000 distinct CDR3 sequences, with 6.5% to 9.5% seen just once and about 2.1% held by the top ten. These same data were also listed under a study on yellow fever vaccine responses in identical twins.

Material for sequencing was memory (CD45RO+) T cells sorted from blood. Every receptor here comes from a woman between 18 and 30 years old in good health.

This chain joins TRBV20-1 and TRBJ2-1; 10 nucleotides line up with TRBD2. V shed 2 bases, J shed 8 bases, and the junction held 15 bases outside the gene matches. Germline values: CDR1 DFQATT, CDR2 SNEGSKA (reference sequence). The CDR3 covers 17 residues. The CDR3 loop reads CSARRSWAGSGGDEQFF. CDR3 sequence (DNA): TGCAGTGCTAGAAGGTCATGGGCTGGGAGCGGGGGGGATGAGCAGTTCTTC.

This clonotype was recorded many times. The DNA of the CDR3 is TGCAGCGTTTCGGCCGGGAGGAGGACGGCCAAAAACATTCAGTACTTC. It specifies CSVSAGRRTAKNIQYF. The chain couples TRBV29-1 to TRBJ2-4; TRBD2 matches 7 bases. The germline gives CDR1 SQVTM, CDR2 ANQGSEA. CDR3 length: 16 residues. V gave up 5 bases and J gave up 1 base; unmatched junction bases: 11.

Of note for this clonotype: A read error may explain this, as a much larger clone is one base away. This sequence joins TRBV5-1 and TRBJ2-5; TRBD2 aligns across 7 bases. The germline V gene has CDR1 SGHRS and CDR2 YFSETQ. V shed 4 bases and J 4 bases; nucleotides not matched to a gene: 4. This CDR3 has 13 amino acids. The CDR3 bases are TGCGCCAGCAGCGAGGGGACTACAGAGACCCAGTACTTC. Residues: CASSEGTTETQYF. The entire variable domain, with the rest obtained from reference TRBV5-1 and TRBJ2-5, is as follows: KAGVTQTPRYLIKTRGQQVTLSCSPISGHRSVSWYQQTPGQGLQFLFEYFSETQRNKGNFPGRFSGRQFSNSRSEMNVSTLELGDSALYLCASSEGTTETQYFGPGTRLLVL.

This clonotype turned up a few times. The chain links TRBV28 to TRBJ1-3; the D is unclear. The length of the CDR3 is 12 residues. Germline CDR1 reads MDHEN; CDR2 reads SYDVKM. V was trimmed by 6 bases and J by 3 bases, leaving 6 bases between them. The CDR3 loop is CASSRLGNTIYF. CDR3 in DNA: TGTGCCAGCAGCCGACTTGGAAACACCATATATTTT.

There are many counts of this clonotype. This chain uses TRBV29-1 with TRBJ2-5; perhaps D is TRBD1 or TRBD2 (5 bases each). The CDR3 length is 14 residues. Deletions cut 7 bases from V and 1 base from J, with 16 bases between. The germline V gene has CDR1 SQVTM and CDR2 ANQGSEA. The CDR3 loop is CSAPTAGSQETQYF. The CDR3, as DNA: TGCAGCGCCCCGACGGCAGGGAGCCAAGAGACCCAGTACTTC. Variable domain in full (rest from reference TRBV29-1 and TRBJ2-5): SAVISQKPSRDICQRGTSLTIQCQVDSQVTMMFWYRQQPGQSLTLIATANQGSEATYESGFVIDKFPISRPNLTFSTLTVSNMSPEDSSIYLCSAPTAGSQETQYFGPGTRLLVL.

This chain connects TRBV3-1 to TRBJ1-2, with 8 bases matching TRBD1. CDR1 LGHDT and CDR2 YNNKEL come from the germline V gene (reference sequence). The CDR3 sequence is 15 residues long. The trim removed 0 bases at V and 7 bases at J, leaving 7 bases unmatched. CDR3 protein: CASSQDGQGARGYTF. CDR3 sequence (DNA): TGTGCCAGCAGCCAAGACGGCCAGGGGGCGCGTGGCTACACCTTC.

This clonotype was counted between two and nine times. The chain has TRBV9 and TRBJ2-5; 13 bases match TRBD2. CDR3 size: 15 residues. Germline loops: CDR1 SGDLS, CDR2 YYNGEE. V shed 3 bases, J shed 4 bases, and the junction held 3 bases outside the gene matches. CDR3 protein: CASSGLAGGPETQYF. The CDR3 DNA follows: TGTGCCAGCAGCGGACTAGCGGGAGGCCCAGAGACCCAGTACTTC. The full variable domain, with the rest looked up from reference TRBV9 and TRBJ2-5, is DSGVTQTPKHLITATGQRVTLRCSPRSGDLSVYWYQQSLDQGLQFLIQYYNGEERAKGNILERFSAQQFPDLHSELNLSSLELGDSALYFCASSGLAGGPETQYFGPGTRLLVL.

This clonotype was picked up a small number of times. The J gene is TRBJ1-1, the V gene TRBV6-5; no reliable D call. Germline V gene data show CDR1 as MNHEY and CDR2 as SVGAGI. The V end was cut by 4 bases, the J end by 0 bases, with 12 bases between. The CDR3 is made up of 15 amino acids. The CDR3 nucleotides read TGTGCCAGCAGTTCCGGTAGGATATTGAACACTGAAGCTTTCTTT. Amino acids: CASSSGRILNTEAFF.

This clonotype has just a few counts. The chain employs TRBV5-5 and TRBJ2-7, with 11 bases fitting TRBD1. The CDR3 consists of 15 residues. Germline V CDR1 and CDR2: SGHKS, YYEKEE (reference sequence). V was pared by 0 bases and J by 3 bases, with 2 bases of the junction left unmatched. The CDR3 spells CASSLGDRGVYEQYV. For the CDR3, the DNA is TGTGCCAGCAGCTTGGGGGACAGGGGGGTCTACGAGCAGTACGTC.

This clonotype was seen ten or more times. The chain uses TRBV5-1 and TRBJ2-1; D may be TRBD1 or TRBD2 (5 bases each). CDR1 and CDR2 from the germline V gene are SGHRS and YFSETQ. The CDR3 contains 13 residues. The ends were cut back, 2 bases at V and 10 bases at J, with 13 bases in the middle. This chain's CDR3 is CASSFRRDDEQFF. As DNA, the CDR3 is TGCGCCAGCAGCTTCCGACGGGACGACGAGCAGTTCTTC.